What follows are 20 T cell receptor beta chains derived from one specimen sequenced in a study of tumor-infiltrating lymphocytes in localized non-small cell lung cancer listed by TCRdb under 2021. To prepare the library, the immunoSEQ multiplex PCR assay was applied. The table comes from immuneACCESS by way of TCRdb, which keeps in-frame sequences with V and J called. Part of the clones is missing from these tables; in studies checked, under half for an unresolved V gene and the rest for unknown reasons. This sample gives 6,500 to 7,500 clones in total; approximately 80% of them show up just once. Around 4.9% of the sample is in the top ten clones. Sequenced sample: uninvolved lung tissue not adjacent to the tumor. Receptors were obtained from a human donor with non-small cell lung cancer.

The J gene is TRBJ1-6, the V gene TRBV19; 10 positions match TRBD1. This CDR3 is built from 15 residues. The V gene end was trimmed by 7 bases and the J gene end by 14 bases; junction bases not matched to a gene: 14. Germline V gives CDR1 LNHDA, CDR2 SQIVND (reference sequence). The CDR3 loop reads CASNPRQGADATLHF. The CDR3 nucleotides read TGTGCCAGTAACCCTCGACAGGGGGCGGACGCCACCCTCCACTTT.

V is TRBV28 and J is TRBJ2-3; TRBD2 aligns across 7 bases. The CDR3 has 14 amino acids. J was trimmed by 2 bases and V by 6 bases; bases with no gene match: 5. CDR1 is MDHEN, CDR2 SYDVKM, per germline. CDR3 coding DNA: TGTGCCAGCAGACCGGGAGGCCTCACAGATACGCAGTATTTT. Its protein is CASRPGGLTDTQYF.

The genes are TRBV7-9 and TRBJ2-1, with 15 bases matching TRBD2. The CDR3 contains 14 residues. Germline assignment: CDR1 SEHNR and CDR2 FQNEAQ (reference sequence). J lost 15 bases, V lost 5 bases, and 8 bases had no gene match. Here the CDR3 reads CASSSSRTSGRAFF. The CDR3 coding sequence is TGTGCCAGCAGCAGCTCGAGGACTAGCGGGAGGGCGTTCTTC.

V is TRBV5-1 and J is TRBJ1-1; D is perhaps TRBD1 (5 bases). The CDR3 is made up of 16 amino acids. V was clipped by 7 bases and J by 0 bases, with 19 bases between them. CDR1 and CDR2 from the germline V gene are SGHRS and YFSETQ. CDR3 sequence: CASSIGTDGLNTEAFF. The CDR3 nucleotides read TGCGCCAGCTCCATAGGGACCGACGGTTTGAACACTGAAGCTTTCTTT.

This chain connects TRBV7-9 to TRBJ1-2; TRBD1 aligns across 8 bases. From germline, CDR1 is SEHNR and CDR2 FQNEAQ (reference sequence). The CDR3 runs to 13 residues. Trimming took 5 bases from V and 4 from J; bases not matched to a gene: 3. The CDR3 region has the DNA TGTGCCAGCAGCGGCGGGACAGGCTATGGCTACACCTTC. The encoded protein is CASSGGTGYGYTF.

The chain uses TRBV6-5 and TRBJ2-5; D remains ambiguous. The CDR3 runs to 14 residues. The germline CDR1 and CDR2 sequences are MNHEY and SVGAGI. Trimming took 0 bases from V and 4 from J, leaving 9 bases between them. As DNA, the CDR3 is TGTGCCAGCAGTTACTCGCAGGAATCAGAGACCCAGTACTTC. It yields the protein CASSYSQESETQYF.

This chain links TRBV19 with TRBJ1-3; the D is unclear. Trimming shortened V by 3 bases and J by 0 bases, and 12 bases separated the two germline ends. Germline CDR1 and CDR2: LNHDA and SQIVND (reference sequence). There are 16 residues in the CDR3. The CDR3 here is CASSIDGLASGNTIYF. The DNA of the CDR3 is TGTGCCAGTAGTATCGATGGACTGGCCTCTGGAAACACCATATATTTT.

The CDR3 sequence is CAGSGDGYEQYF. The CDR3 nucleotides are TGTGCCGGGTCAGGGGATGGCTACGAGCAGTACTTC. V and J are TRBV30 and TRBJ2-7; D is possibly TRBD1 (6 bases). The V and J ends lost 8 bases and 3 bases respectively, with 14 bases between them. The CDR3 totals 12 residues. The germline CDR1 and CDR2 sequences are GTSNPN and SVGIG (reference sequence).

The chain employs TRBV30 and TRBJ2-1; D is possibly TRBD2 (6 bases). Germline-derived CDR1 and CDR2 are GTSNPN and SVGIG (reference sequence). The length of the CDR3 is 13 residues. Trimming pared 5 bases from V and 9 bases from J, leaving 17 bases between. For the CDR3, the DNA is TGTGCCTGGGAACCTTCCAGGGAGGCTGAGCAGTTCTTC. Protein product: CAWEPSREAEQFF.

The CDR3 DNA reads as TGCAGCGTGGGGGGGCGCGTGGATGAGCAGTTCTTC. This translates into CSVGGRVDEQFF. The rearrangement uses TRBV29-1 and TRBJ2-1; weak D call: TRBD2 (7 bases). V was shortened by 6 bases and J by 8 bases, with 14 bases between the two germline ends. Germline assignment: CDR1 SQVTM and CDR2 ANQGSEA. This CDR3 has 12 residues.

The chain employs TRBV5-8 and TRBJ2-7; D may be TRBD1 (6 bases). Germline CDR1 and CDR2: SGHTS and YDEGEE. The ends were cut back, 1 base at V and 2 bases at J, with 16 bases in the middle. The CDR3 runs to 16 residues. The CDR3 region is CASSLPGRQGTYEQYF. CDR3 nucleotides: TGTGCCAGCAGCTTGCCGGGGCGGCAGGGGACCTACGAGCAGTACTTC.

The chain is built from TRBV27 and TRBJ2-5; 7 bases fit TRBD1. CDR3 length equals 13 residues. With 0 bases clipped from V and 7 bases from J, the junction kept 2 bases outside the gene matches. CDR1 is MNHEY and CDR2 is SMNVEV in the germline V gene (reference sequence). The CDR3: CASSLSGGGTQYF. Written as DNA, the CDR3 is TGTGCCAGCAGTTTATCAGGGGGCGGGACCCAGTACTTC.

The rearrangement links TRBV6-6 to TRBJ2-2; D gene uncertain. V gave up 0 bases and J gave up 4 bases, with 9 bases separating them. The CDR3 totals 15 residues. Per the germline V gene, CDR1 is MNHNY and CDR2 is SVGAGI (reference sequence). The CDR3 here is CASSYSTERTGELFF. In nucleotides, the CDR3 is TGTGCCAGCAGTTACTCGACGGAGCGCACCGGGGAGCTGTTTTTT.

This clone has only a few counts. The chain has TRBV18 and TRBJ1-1; D unresolved. This CDR3 comprises 12 residues. Germline V CDR1 and CDR2: KGHSH, LQKENI. Trimming stripped 1 base from V and 6 bases from J, with 6 bases between. The CDR3 region is CASSPLGSEAFF. CDR3 in DNA: TGTGCCAGCTCACCACTTGGGTCTGAAGCTTTCTTT.

The chain combines TRBV7-9 with TRBJ1-2; D ambiguous. Trimming stripped 5 bases from V and 9 bases from J, with 10 bases between. Germline CDR1 reads SEHNR; CDR2 reads FQNEAQ (reference sequence). CDR3 length equals 11 residues. CDR3 coding DNA: TGTGCCAGCAGCAGGACGACCAGCTACACCTTC. Protein sequence: CASSRTTSYTF.

In its sample, this clone was seen once. The V and J genes are TRBV28 and TRBJ2-5; D may be TRBD1 or TRBD2 (6 bases each). This CDR3 has 13 amino acids. Between the trimmed V and J ends, which lost 6 bases and 5 bases, there was a span of 13 bases. The germline gives CDR1 MDHEN, CDR2 SYDVKM. The CDR3, as DNA: TGTGCCAGCAGCCCCGGGGGCAGCGAGACCCAGTACTTC. It yields the protein CASSPGGSETQYF. The variable domain in full, completed from reference TRBV28 and TRBJ2-5, reads DVKVTQSSRYLVKRTGEKVFLECVQDMDHENMFWYRQDPGLGLRLIYFSYDVKMKEKGDIPEGYSVSREKKERFSLILESASTNQTSMYLCASSPGGSETQYFGPGTRLLVL.

The genes are TRBV7-3 and TRBJ2-2; D tentatively fits TRBD1 or TRBD2 (6 bases each). In germline, CDR1 is SGHTA, CDR2 FQGTGA. The CDR3 sequence is 16 residues long. V dropped 5 bases and J dropped 7 bases, with 20 bases sitting between them. DNA of the CDR3: TGTGCCAGCAGCCCCCAGGGTTGGGGGGCAAGCGGGGAGCTGTTTTTT. Its translation: CASSPQGWGASGELFF.

The CDR3 nucleotides are TGCAGCGCGGACCGAGAAGAGACCCAGTACTTC. Amino acids: CSADREETQYF. The rearrangement uses TRBV29-1 and TRBJ2-5; D is unclear. V lost 7 bases to trimming and J lost 3 bases, with 9 bases between them. Germline CDR1 reads SQVTM; CDR2 reads ANQGSEA. CDR3 length: 11 residues.

The rearrangement uses TRBV28 and TRBJ1-2; no firm D call. CDR3 size: 16 residues. In germline, CDR1 is MDHEN, CDR2 SYDVKM. The V end was cut by 5 bases, the J end by 4 bases, with 20 bases between. The CDR3 nucleotides read TGTGCCAGCAGTCCATCCCCCCCCTATTTACGCTATGGCTACACCTTC. Protein: CASSPSPPYLRYGYTF.

The chain links TRBV27 to TRBJ2-1; D is perhaps TRBD1 (6 bases). Trimming left V 8 bases short and J 6 bases short, with 23 bases between. Looked up from germline, CDR1 is MNHEY and CDR2 is SMNVEV (reference sequence). This CDR3 spans 16 amino acids. Written as DNA, the CDR3 is TGTGCCAGCGGGGGATCCGGGACACAGTCCATCAATGAGCAGTTCTTC. Translated, it gives CASGGSGTQSINEQFF.